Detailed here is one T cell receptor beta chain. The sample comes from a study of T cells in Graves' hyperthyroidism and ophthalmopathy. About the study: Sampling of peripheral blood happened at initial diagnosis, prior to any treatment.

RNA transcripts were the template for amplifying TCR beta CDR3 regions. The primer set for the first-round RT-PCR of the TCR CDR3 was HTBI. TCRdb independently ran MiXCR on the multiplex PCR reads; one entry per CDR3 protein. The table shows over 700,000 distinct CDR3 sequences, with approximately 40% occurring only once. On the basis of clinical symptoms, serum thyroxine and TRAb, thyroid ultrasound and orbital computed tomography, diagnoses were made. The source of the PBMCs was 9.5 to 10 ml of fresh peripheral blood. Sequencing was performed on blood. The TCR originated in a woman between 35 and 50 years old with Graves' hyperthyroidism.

DNA of the CDR3: TGTGCCAGCGGAATTGGGGGGTTCCGGCCCCAGCATTTT. It is translated as CASGIGGFRPQHF. V is TRBV6-1 and J is TRBJ1-5; maybe TRBD1 (5 bases). The germline CDR1 and CDR2 sequences are MNHNS and SASEGT. Trimming removed 8 bases from V and 9 bases from J, with 17 bases in between. The CDR3 covers 13 residues.